What follows are 8 T cell receptor beta chains derived from one specimen sequenced in a study of T cell responses to AZD1222 COVID-19 vaccine (dated by TCRdb to the early 2020s). The method behind the library was the immunoSEQ multiplex PCR assay. TCRdb retrieved this table from immuneACCESS and kept in-frame rearrangements only. Not all clones are present; in checked studies, unresolved V genes account for under half, and no reason is known for the remainder. This sample comprises about 84,000 clones, 87% of them detected only once. The ten largest clones capture approximately 10% of the sample. The sample's time point label, decoded: about 28 days (+/-7) after the second vaccine dose. The sequences come from peripheral blood, collected 28 days after the second AZD1222 dose. Receptor source: an adult who received the AZD1222 COVID-19 vaccine.

This clone was counted once. CDR3 in amino acids: CASSLAHRATYEQYF. CDR3 nucleotides: TGTGCCAGCAGCTTAGCGCACAGGGCTACCTACGAGCAGTACTTC. The V call is TRBV7-8, the J call TRBJ2-7; TRBD1 might be the D (6 bases). This CDR3 comprises 15 residues. Germline V lookup: CDR1 SGHVS, CDR2 FQNEAQ. Trimming left V 0 bases short and J 2 bases short, with 11 bases between.

The chain's CDR3 is CASSPGTGAETQYF. DNA of the CDR3: TGTGCCAGCAGCCCAGGGACAGGGGCCGAGACCCAGTACTTC. This rearrangement joins TRBV28 to TRBJ2-5; TRBD1 matches 10 bases. Looked up from germline, CDR1 is MDHEN and CDR2 is SYDVKM. This CDR3 contains 14 residues. V was pared by 6 bases and J by 5 bases, with 6 bases of the junction left unmatched.

Notes on this clone: A junction end diverges from the germline sequence, so it may reflect a read error. CDR3 DNA: TGTGCTAGCAGCCGCAACCCGGGACAGGGAAACGAGCAGTACTTC. Encoded protein: CASSRNPGQGNEQYF. V gene TRBV7-7 combines with J gene TRBJ2-7; 9 nucleotides line up with TRBD1. In germline, CDR1 is SSHAT, CDR2 FNYEAQ (reference sequence). The CDR3 consists of 15 residues.

The sample holds one count of this clone. The CDR3 DNA reads TGTGCCAGCAGCTTGAACGGGGGGCGTGCAGATACGCAGTATTTT. Protein sequence: CASSLNGGRADTQYF. The V and J genes are TRBV5-4 and TRBJ2-3; possible D gene TRBD2, 7 bases. V lost 1 base and J lost 4, with 13 bases in between. Germline CDR1 and CDR2: SGHNT and YYREEE (reference sequence). The CDR3 is made up of 15 amino acids.

This clone has only a few counts. The genes are TRBV6-2 or TRBV6-3 and TRBJ2-7; tentative D call: TRBD2 (5 bases). Germline V lookup: CDR1 MNHEY, CDR2 SVGEGT. V was pared by 5 bases and J by 3 bases, with 11 bases between. The length of the CDR3 is 13 residues. CDR3 residues: CASSPTRGYEQYF. CDR3 DNA sequence: TGTGCCAGCAGTCCAACCCGGGGCTACGAGCAGTACTTC.

V usage is TRBV6-2 or TRBV6-3 and J usage is TRBJ1-5; D possibly corresponds to TRBD1 (5 bases). The germline CDR1 and CDR2 sequences are MNHEY and SVGEGT. CDR3 length: 13 residues. V lost 6 bases to trimming and J lost 10 bases, with 16 bases between them. The CDR3 loop reads CASSWDWNSPQHF. Written as DNA, the CDR3 is TGTGCCAGCAGCTGGGACTGGAACAGCCCCCAGCATTTT.

This chain uses TRBV10-1 with TRBJ1-4; D perhaps matches TRBD1 (6 bases). This CDR3 is 23 amino acids long. The V and J ends lost 7 bases and 7 bases respectively, with 43 bases between them. Germline values: CDR1 WNHNN, CDR2 SYGVQD (reference sequence). The CDR3 DNA reads as TGCGCCAGCAAACCTCCAGAAGGACAGAGACTTTCTAATATCCCGTATACTGGTGAAAAACTGTTTTTT. Translation gives CASKPPEGQRLSNIPYTGEKLFF.

V usage is TRBV9 and J usage is TRBJ2-2; maybe TRBD2 (5 bases). Germline V gene data show CDR1 as SGDLS and CDR2 as YYNGEE. The CDR3 runs 15 residues. Trimming left V 4 bases short and J 0 bases short, with 10 bases between. DNA of the CDR3: TGTGCCAGCAGCTGGGCGGACTCGAACACCGGGGAGCTGTTTTTT. Its translation: CASSWADSNTGELFF.